These 31 T cell receptor beta chains were sequenced from one sample in a study of T cells in localized non-small cell lung cancer. Some clones are missing from TCRdb's copy, which holds only in-frame ones; the method was immunoSEQ multiplex PCR. The repertoire consists of 40,000 or so clones, with about 86% occurring once and the leading ten covering about 7%. The source material was peripheral blood mononuclear cells, sampled before any cancer treatment. Receptors originate from a male donor aged 60 or over with stage II lung adenocarcinoma.

A single count supports this clone. V gene TRBV5-6 combines with J gene TRBJ2-1, with 10 bases aligning to TRBD1. CDR3 length: 15 residues. Losses at the gene ends were 3 bases for V and 8 bases for J; bases not matched to a gene: 8. The germline V gene encodes CDR1 SGHDT and CDR2 YYEEEE. The chain's CDR3 is CASSWRGQGFDEQFF. CDR3 bases: TGTGCCAGCAGCTGGAGGGGACAGGGGTTCGATGAGCAGTTCTTC.

The V gene is TRBV30, the J gene TRBJ1-5; the D is unclear. The CDR3 extends over 15 amino acids. Trimming took 3 bases from V and 2 from J, leaving 14 bases between them. The V gene's germline CDR1 is GTSNPN and CDR2 SVGIG (reference sequence). The CDR3 DNA reads as TGTGCCTGGAGGAGGCCCGGGAGTGGCAATCAGCCCCAGCATTTT. Its translation: CAWRRPGSGNQPQHF. Full variable domain (outside the CDR3, taken from reference TRBV30 and TRBJ1-5): SQTIHQWPATLVQPVGSPLSLECTVEGTSNPNLYWYRQAAGRGLQLLFYSVGIGQISSEVPQNLSASRPQDRQFILSSKKLLLSDSGFYLCAWRRPGSGNQPQHFGDGTRLSIL.

The J gene is TRBJ2-7, the V gene TRBV7-2, with D tentatively TRBD1 or TRBD2 (5 bases each). The germline gives CDR1 SGHTA, CDR2 FQGNSA. The CDR3 runs to 14 residues. V gave up 1 base and J gave up 2 bases, with 9 bases separating them. The CDR3 bases are TGTGCCAGCAGCTTAGGTATGGGGGCCTACGAGCAGTACTTC. This codes for CASSLGMGAYEQYF.

The genes are TRBV5-4 and TRBJ1-5, with no clear D. The CDR3 is 13 residues long. V lost 1 base to trimming and J lost 6 bases, with 8 bases between them. Germline loops: CDR1 SGHNT, CDR2 YYREEE (reference sequence). This CDR3 reads CASSLSPAQPQHF. CDR3 nucleotides: TGTGCCAGCAGCTTGAGTCCAGCTCAGCCCCAGCATTTT.

This clone was recorded only once. The chain has TRBV19 and TRBJ2-1, with D maybe TRBD2 (6 bases). V was trimmed by 4 bases and J by 9 bases, leaving 22 bases between them. The CDR3 runs 16 residues. The germline CDR1 and CDR2 sequences are LNHDA and SQIVND (reference sequence). The CDR3 loop reads CASSTVFYAGSSEQFF. CDR3 bases: TGTGCCAGTAGTACCGTCTTTTATGCGGGATCCTCTGAGCAGTTCTTC.

This clone was observed a single time. This chain joins TRBV2 and TRBJ1-1; maybe TRBD1 (5 bases). The germline V gene encodes CDR1 SNHLY and CDR2 FYNNEI. The CDR3 has 12 residues. V lost 7 bases and J lost 3, with 9 bases in between. The CDR3 bases are TGTGCCAGCACAGGGACGTACACTGAAGCTTTCTTT. Its translation: CASTGTYTEAFF.

CDR3 sequence (DNA): TGTGCCAGCAGCCGGGGACTAGCGGGGACCGATGAGCAGTTCTTC. Its protein is CASSRGLAGTDEQFF. The J gene is TRBJ2-1, the V gene TRBV6-5; TRBD2 matches at 13 bases. This CDR3 contains 15 residues. Losses at the gene ends were 6 bases for V and 8 bases for J; bases not matched to a gene: 7. Germline values: CDR1 MNHEY, CDR2 SVGAGI.

CDR3 residues: CASSFRQANEQYF. As DNA, the CDR3 is TGTGCCAGCAGCTTCAGACAGGCTAATGAGCAGTACTTC. The V call is TRBV5-4, the J call TRBJ2-7, with a possible D match to TRBD1 (6 bases). V was cut by 2 bases and J by 7 bases, with 13 bases left in between. The germline V gene has CDR1 SGHNT and CDR2 YYREEE (reference sequence). The CDR3 has 13 amino acids.

The chain is built from TRBV11-2 and TRBJ2-7, with D possibly matching TRBD1 (5 bases). The CDR3 consists of 13 residues. Germline values: CDR1 SGHAT, CDR2 FQNNGV. The V and J ends lost 0 bases and 3 bases respectively, with 6 bases between them. The CDR3: CASSLDRDYEQYF. Written as DNA, the CDR3 is TGTGCCAGCAGCTTAGACAGGGACTACGAGCAGTACTTC.

The rearrangement links TRBV6-1 to TRBJ2-1; D could derive from TRBD1 or TRBD2 (5 bases each). Trimming took off 9 bases at V and 4 bases at J, with 7 bases between the two ends. CDR1 and CDR2 (germline): MNHNS, SASEGT. This CDR3 has 11 amino acids. In DNA form, the CDR3 reads TGTGCCAGGGGGGATTACAATGAGCAGTTCTTC. This translates into CARGDYNEQFF.

The chain joins TRBV18 to TRBJ1-4; D unresolved. Germline loops: CDR1 KGHSH, CDR2 LQKENI. The CDR3 extends over 17 amino acids. Trimming removed 0 bases from V and 3 bases from J, with 14 bases in between. The CDR3 DNA reads as TGTGCCAGCTCACCACCGAACACCCTCAGACCTAATGAAAAACTGTTTTTT. Its protein product is CASSPPNTLRPNEKLFF.

The V call is TRBV29-1, the J call TRBJ2-7, with TRBD2 matching over 7 bases. J gave up 11 bases and V 7 bases, and 14 bases lay outside the gene matches. From germline, CDR1 is SQVTM and CDR2 ANQGSEA. CDR3 length: 12 amino acids. CDR3 in DNA: TGCAGCGCCTATGCCGGGACCGCGGGGGAGTACTTC. It encodes CSAYAGTAGEYF.

The chain employs TRBV14 and TRBJ2-1, with D perhaps matching TRBD2 (5 bases). Germline-derived CDR1 and CDR2 are SGHDN and FVKESK. CDR3 length: 15 residues. Trimming pared 4 bases from V and 7 bases from J, leaving 17 bases between. The DNA of the CDR3 is TGTGCCAGCAGCCTCTTAGGCCCGGGAAAGAATGAGCAGTTCTTC. It translates to CASSLLGPGKNEQFF. Together with reference TRBV14 and TRBJ2-1, the CDR3 gives the full variable domain: EAGVTQFPSHSVIEKGQTVTLRCDPISGHDNLYWYRRVMGKEIKFLLHFVKESKQDESGMPNNRFLAERTGGTYSTLKVQPAELEDSGVYFCASSLLGPGKNEQFFGPGTRLTVL.

The chain links TRBV6-5 to TRBJ2-5, with D tentatively TRBD2 (6 bases). V was clipped by 5 bases and J by 5 bases, with 18 bases between them. Looked up from germline, CDR1 is MNHEY and CDR2 is SVGAGI. There are 15 residues in the CDR3. CDR3 coding DNA: TGTGCCAGCAGTCGCGGGACTCTGCTTCAGGAGACCCAGTACTTC. Its translation is CASSRGTLLQETQYF.

J is TRBJ2-3 and V is TRBV30, with no clear D. CDR3 length: 14 residues. Germline V gene lookup returns CDR1 GTSNPN and CDR2 SVGIG (reference sequence). V gave up 2 bases and J gave up 3 bases, with 12 bases separating them. This chain's CDR3 is CAWSLAVWTDTQYF. Written as DNA, the CDR3 is TGTGCCTGGAGTTTAGCAGTATGGACAGATACGCAGTATTTT.

The chain has TRBV15 and TRBJ1-4; D not certain. This CDR3 has 16 residues. Germline V gives CDR1 LNHNV, CDR2 YYDKDF (reference sequence). Trimming pared 8 bases from V and 8 bases from J, leaving 24 bases between. The CDR3 coding sequence is TGTGCCACCTCCCCGGGATTCCCTGTCGAAGGGGAAAAACTGTTTTTT. It specifies CATSPGFPVEGEKLFF.

This clone turned up a few times. The chain links TRBV4-3 to TRBJ2-3; D is undetermined. This CDR3 spans 14 amino acids. Trimming removed 1 base from V and 4 bases from J, with 9 bases in between. Germline CDR1 LGHNA, CDR2 YSLEER. This chain's CDR3 is CASSQGSPADTQYF. Here the CDR3 DNA reads TGCGCCAGCAGCCAAGGGTCCCCGGCAGATACGCAGTATTTT.

V gene TRBV19 combines with J gene TRBJ1-2; maybe TRBD1 (6 bases). The length of the CDR3 is 15 residues. Germline CDR1 reads LNHDA; CDR2 reads SQIVND (reference sequence). V shed 7 bases and J shed 6 bases, with 21 bases lying between them. CDR3 protein: CASTLLAGAKNGYTF. The CDR3 DNA sequence: TGTGCCAGTACCCTCCTCGCGGGGGCGAAGAATGGCTACACCTTC. Complete variable domain (other parts from reference TRBV19 and TRBJ1-2): DGGITQSPKYLFRKEGQNVTLSCEQNLNHDAMYWYRQDPGQGLRLIYYSQIVNDFQKGDIAEGYSVSREKKESFPLTVTSAQKNPTAFYLCASTLLAGAKNGYTFGSGTRLTVV.

The rearrangement uses TRBV7-2 and TRBJ2-1; 8 bases map to TRBD2. The ends lost 6 bases at V and 6 bases at J; junction bases unmatched: 13. The CDR3 covers 16 residues. Germline V gives CDR1 SGHTA, CDR2 FQGNSA. The CDR3 loop is CASSLREAGGLNEQFF. DNA of the CDR3: TGTGCCAGCAGTCTCCGAGAGGCGGGAGGCCTCAATGAGCAGTTCTTC.

This clone was picked up a small number of times. The chain has TRBV6-5 and TRBJ1-5, with D perhaps TRBD1 (5 bases). Germline CDR1 is MNHEY and CDR2 is SVGAGI. The CDR3 totals 13 residues. V dropped 4 bases and J dropped 5 bases, with 9 bases sitting between them. The CDR3 reads CASSFQGYQPQHF. Written as DNA, the CDR3 is TGTGCCAGCAGTTTCCAGGGTTATCAGCCCCAGCATTTT.

The chain employs TRBV19 and TRBJ2-1; maybe TRBD2 (6 bases). V lost 7 bases to trimming and J lost 5 bases, with 12 bases between them. The CDR3 has 13 residues. Germline V gives CDR1 LNHDA, CDR2 SQIVND (reference sequence). The CDR3 reads CASKIREDNEQFF. As DNA, the CDR3 is TGTGCCAGTAAAATAAGGGAGGACAATGAGCAGTTCTTC.

J is TRBJ2-5 and V is TRBV7-2, with 10 bases fitting TRBD2. From germline, CDR1 is SGHTA and CDR2 FQGNSA. The CDR3 runs 13 residues. The J segment lost 5 bases and the V segment lost 5 bases, leaving 2 bases of the junction unmatched. The CDR3 loop reads CASSPGLAETQYF. The CDR3 bases are TGTGCCAGCAGCCCGGGACTAGCGGAGACCCAGTACTTC. The variable domain in full, with the rest retrieved from reference TRBV7-2 and TRBJ2-5, is GAGVSQSPSNKVTEKGKDVELRCDPISGHTALYWYRQSLGQGLEFLIYFQGNSAPDKSGLPSDRFSAERTGGSVSTLTIQRTQQEDSAVYLCASSPGLAETQYFGPGTRLLVL.

The gene calls are TRBV28 and TRBJ2-5, with a possible D match to TRBD2 (5 bases). Germline V CDR1 and CDR2: MDHEN, SYDVKM. The CDR3 extends over 16 amino acids. Trimming stripped 8 bases from V and 1 base from J, with 20 bases between. The CDR3 protein is CASGSSFDLGQETQYF. The CDR3, as DNA: TGTGCCAGCGGGAGTAGTTTTGATTTGGGCCAAGAGACCCAGTACTTC.

The chain joins TRBV11-2 to TRBJ2-7, with D unresolved. Germline-derived CDR1 and CDR2 are SGHAT and FQNNGV. The V end lost 2 bases, the J end lost 9 bases, and 11 bases lay between the germline ends. The CDR3 length is 12 residues. The CDR3 loop is CASSLKDIRQYF. The DNA of the CDR3 is TGTGCCAGCAGCTTAAAGGATATCAGGCAGTACTTC.

This clone has just one count. V is TRBV11-2 and J is TRBJ1-5; the D is unclear. The CDR3 totals 13 residues. V dropped 0 bases and J dropped 7 bases, with 7 bases sitting between them. CDR1 and CDR2 (germline): SGHAT, FQNNGV. The CDR3, as DNA: TGTGCCAGCAGCTTAGATCGAGGACAGCCCCAGCATTTT. Protein sequence: CASSLDRGQPQHF.

The chain carries TRBV6-1 and TRBJ2-3; the D gene could be TRBD1 or TRBD2 (5 bases each). The V end lost 3 bases, the J end lost 3 bases, and 25 bases lay between the germline ends. The CDR3 loop spans 19 amino acids. The germline gives CDR1 MNHNS, CDR2 SASEGT. CDR3 amino acids: CASSDLGRGKGSVTDTQYF. CDR3 nucleotides: TGTGCCAGCAGTGACCTAGGGCGAGGGAAGGGGTCGGTGACAGATACGCAGTATTTT.

The chain joins TRBV7-2 to TRBJ2-2; D is uncertain. Trimming took 5 bases from V and 8 from J, leaving 9 bases between them. The CDR3 consists of 12 residues. The V gene's germline CDR1 is SGHTA and CDR2 FQGNSA. CDR3 amino acids: CASSDARGELFF. The CDR3 nucleotides are TGTGCCAGCAGCGACGCCCGAGGGGAGCTGTTTTTT.

This rearrangement joins TRBV6-5 to TRBJ1-3; D is undetermined. Deletions cut 2 bases from V and 5 bases from J, with 16 bases between. The CDR3 runs to 16 residues. Germline V gene data show CDR1 as MNHEY and CDR2 as SVGAGI. CDR3 bases: TGTGCCAGCAGTTACGAAGGCCGACCTCCTAGAAACACCATATATTTT. Protein product: CASSYEGRPPRNTIYF.

The count of this clone is one. J is TRBJ2-7 and V is TRBV5-1; D may be TRBD1 or TRBD2 (5 bases each). Germline CDR1 reads SGHRS; CDR2 reads YFSETQ. Trimming left V 4 bases short and J 0 bases short, with 14 bases between. The CDR3 consists of 15 residues. The CDR3 DNA reads TGCGCCAGCAGCCTGATCCCCGGGACCTCCTACGAGCAGTACTTC. It codes for CASSLIPGTSYEQYF.

The V and J genes are TRBV19 and TRBJ1-3, with 7 bases identical to TRBD1. Trimming at V came to 2 bases and at J to 2 bases, leaving 6 bases not matched to a gene. Germline loops: CDR1 LNHDA, CDR2 SQIVND (reference sequence). The CDR3 contains 16 residues. The CDR3 region is CASSIQTGTTGNTIYF. CDR3 in DNA: TGTGCCAGTAGTATACAGACAGGGACGACTGGAAACACCATATATTTT.

The J gene is TRBJ1-5, the V gene TRBV6-1; unclear D gene. Germline CDR1 and CDR2: MNHNS and SASEGT. The CDR3 contains 14 residues. Trimming cost V 5 bases and J 2 bases, with 10 bases left between them. CDR3 region: CASSRAGGNQPQHF. The CDR3 coding sequence is TGTGCCAGCAGTCGGGCTGGGGGCAATCAGCCCCAGCATTTT.